One sample yielded the 22 T cell receptor beta chains listed below, sequenced in a study of response to subunit inactivated influenza vaccine. TCRdb itself ran the RT-PCR reads through MiXCR, one entry per CDR3 protein. The sample has approximately 530,000 distinct CDR3 sequences, approximately 7.7% seen once. The input for sequencing was PBMCs from blood, taken 23 months after vaccination. These receptors all stem from a man aged 50 to 69 who received an inactivated influenza vaccine.

This clonotype appeared many times. V gene TRBV29-1 combines with J gene TRBJ2-1; 8 nucleotides match TRBD2. The junction had 9 bases not matched to a gene; V was cut back by 4 bases and J by 7 bases. Germline loops: CDR1 SQVTM, CDR2 ANQGSEA. The length of the CDR3 is 14 residues. CDR3 DNA: TGCAGCGTTGCAAGCGGGAGAGATTGGAATGAGCAGTTCTTC. It codes for CSVASGRDWNEQFF.

The gene calls are TRBV20-1 and TRBJ2-7, with D perhaps TRBD1 or TRBD2 (7 bases each). This CDR3 is 14 amino acids long. Germline CDR1 reads DFQATT; CDR2 reads SNEGSKA (reference sequence). The germline V and J ends were trimmed by 3 bases and 3 bases, with 15 bases remaining between them. As DNA, the CDR3 is TGCAGTGCTAGGGGGGGGACAGCAAACTACGAGCAGTACTTC. Translating gives CSARGGTANYEQYF.

This clonotype was counted a few times. V and J are TRBV4-1 and TRBJ1-2, with no clear D. Germline V gene sequence: CDR1 MGHRA, CDR2 YSYEKL. V lost 4 bases and J 4 bases, leaving 13 bases between the germline ends. CDR3 size: 14 residues. In DNA, the CDR3 is TGCGCCAGCAGCCCCACCGTGGACGGCTATGGCTACACCTTC. Translating it yields CASSPTVDGYGYTF.

This clonotype was seen a few times. This chain links TRBV4-3 with TRBJ1-4, with 9 bases that match TRBD1. The germline CDR1 and CDR2 sequences are LGHNA and YSLEER. The CDR3 has 14 residues. The V and J ends lost 5 bases and 3 bases, in that order; junction bases with no gene match: 1. The CDR3 is CASSWDRANEKLFF. The CDR3 nucleotides read TGCGCCAGCAGCTGGGACAGGGCTAATGAAAAACTGTTTTTT.

A word on this clonotype: A read error may produce the germline difference seen at one junction end. J is TRBJ2-7 and V is TRBV7-9, with 11 bases identical to TRBD2. In germline, CDR1 is SEHNR, CDR2 FQNEAQ (reference sequence). This CDR3 contains 13 residues. The DNA of the CDR3 is TGTGCCAGCAGCCATGGACTAGCGGGTGCGGGGCACTTC. Its protein is CASSHGLAGAGHF.

This clonotype was recorded at least ten times. The rearrangement uses TRBV7-2 and TRBJ2-2; D gene uncertain. V shed 1 base and J shed 4 bases, with 13 bases lying between them. Germline values: CDR1 SGHTA, CDR2 FQGNSA. This CDR3 region has 16 residues. The CDR3 coding sequence is TGTGCCAGCAGCTTAGTCTTACTACCCCGCACCGGGGAGCTGTTTTTT. This translates into CASSLVLLPRTGELFF.

This clonotype turned up a few times. The chain couples TRBV4-2 to TRBJ2-3; perhaps TRBD2 as D (5 bases). The CDR3 sequence is 12 residues long. Trimming removed 11 bases at V and 2 bases at J, with 11 bases between. Germline CDR1 and CDR2: LGHNA and YNFKEQ. The CDR3 DNA follows: TGTGCCTCCGGGGAAAACACAGATACGCAGTATTTT. This codes for CASGENTDTQYF.

This clonotype was seen a few times. The CDR3 reads CASSLAPGTVYPETQYF. Here the CDR3 DNA reads TGTGCCAGCAGCTTAGCACCGGGTACAGTTTACCCAGAGACCCAGTACTTC. The J gene is TRBJ2-5, the V gene TRBV7-2; the D is unclear. Germline CDR1 and CDR2: SGHTA and FQGNSA. The CDR3 length is 17 residues. V shed 0 bases and J shed 4 bases, with 18 bases lying between them.

Many counts were recorded for this clonotype. CDR3 loop: CASSPRQTGFKGNEQFF. Written as DNA, the CDR3 is TGTGCCAGCAGCCCCCGCCAGACAGGGTTTAAGGGCAATGAGCAGTTCTTC. The rearrangement uses TRBV7-8 and TRBJ2-1; 7 nucleotides align to TRBD1. CDR3 length: 17 amino acids. Germline lookup yields CDR1 SGHVS and CDR2 FQNEAQ. V trimming: 5 bases; J trimming: 6 bases; junction bases outside the gene matches: 16.

This clonotype was detected ten times or more. The chain carries TRBV7-2 and TRBJ2-3; 8 nucleotides align to TRBD2. The junction had 7 bases not matched to a gene; V was cut back by 3 bases and J by 5 bases. This CDR3 comprises 15 residues. Germline V lookup: CDR1 SGHTA, CDR2 FQGNSA. The CDR3 sequence is CASSFNGGAIDTQYF. CDR3 bases: TGTGCCAGCAGCTTTAACGGGGGGGCCATAGATACGCAGTATTTT.

At least ten counts were recorded for this clonotype. The genes are TRBV14 and TRBJ1-1; TRBD1 is a possible D gene (6 bases). V was pared by 1 base and J by 1 base, with 7 bases between. The CDR3 runs to 14 residues. Per the germline V gene, CDR1 is SGHDN and CDR2 is FVKESK. The CDR3 nucleotides read TGTGCCAGCAGCCAAGGAGGGGGGAACACTGAAGCTTTCTTT. This gives the protein CASSQGGGNTEAFF.

This clonotype was counted ten times or more. V is TRBV10-3 and J is TRBJ2-2, with unresolved D. The CDR3 runs to 11 residues. Trimming stripped 5 bases from V and 2 bases from J, with 0 bases between. Germline V CDR1 and CDR2: ENHRY, SYGVKD. DNA for the CDR3: TGTGCCATCAGTAACACCGGGGAGCTGTTTTTT. Translated: CAISNTGELFF.

The chain links TRBV29-1 to TRBJ2-1; D uncertain. Per germline, CDR1 SQVTM and CDR2 ANQGSEA. The germline V and J ends were trimmed by 7 bases and 4 bases, with 11 bases remaining between them. The CDR3 is 12 amino acids. The CDR3 nucleotides read TGCAGCGCTAAAGACACATACAATGAGCAGTTCTTC. Its translation: CSAKDTYNEQFF.

V and J are TRBV29-1 and TRBJ2-2; TRBD2 matches at 11 bases. V was pared by 4 bases and J by 7 bases, with 14 bases of the junction left unmatched. Per the germline V gene, CDR1 is SQVTM and CDR2 is ANQGSEA. The CDR3 spans 17 residues. The CDR3 nucleotides read TGCAGCGTTGTTATTGGAGGGCTAGCGGGAGGTCTCGGGGAGCTGTTTTTT. Translated, it gives CSVVIGGLAGGLGELFF.

The gene calls are TRBV2 and TRBJ2-1; 10 bases match TRBD1. The V gene end was trimmed by 6 bases and the J gene end by 2 bases; junction bases not matched to a gene: 1. This CDR3 has 14 residues. Per germline, CDR1 SNHLY and CDR2 FYNNEI. The CDR3 reads CASSGTGAYNEQFF. The CDR3 DNA sequence: TGTGCCAGCAGCGGGACAGGGGCCTACAATGAGCAGTTCTTC.

V gene TRBV7-2 combines with J gene TRBJ2-7; D may be TRBD1 (5 bases). Trimming removed 3 bases from V and 3 bases from J, with 12 bases in between. Germline-derived CDR1 and CDR2 are SGHTA and FQGNSA. CDR3 length equals 14 residues. This chain's CDR3 is CASSLTVNNYEQYF. CDR3 coding DNA: TGTGCCAGCAGCTTGACAGTTAATAACTACGAGCAGTACTTC.

Ten or more counts support this clonotype. J is TRBJ2-1 and V is TRBV5-1, with D uncertain. CDR1 is SGHRS and CDR2 is YFSETQ in the germline V gene. V was clipped by 4 bases and J by 5 bases, with 7 bases between them. The CDR3 length is 12 residues. The CDR3 reads CASSVQNNEQFF. Here the CDR3 DNA reads TGCGCCAGCAGCGTACAGAACAATGAGCAGTTCTTC.

This clonotype was recorded at least ten times. The rearrangement links TRBV6-1 to TRBJ2-7; 11 bases agree with TRBD1. The germline CDR1 and CDR2 sequences are MNHNS and SASEGT. V shed 5 bases, J shed 6 bases, and the junction held 6 bases outside the gene matches. There are 14 residues in the CDR3. This chain's CDR3 is CASSTGQGAREQYF. The CDR3 DNA is TGTGCCAGCAGTACCGGACAGGGGGCTCGCGAGCAGTACTTC.

The chain couples TRBV20-1 to TRBJ2-7; D might be TRBD1 (6 bases). Germline CDR1 is DFQATT and CDR2 is SNEGSKA (reference sequence). This CDR3 has 15 amino acids. Trimming cost V 1 base and J 1 base, with 14 bases left between them. The CDR3 protein is CSARVNREPSYEQYF. The CDR3, as DNA: TGCAGTGCTAGAGTAAACAGGGAACCATCCTACGAGCAGTACTTC.

This clonotype was seen a handful of times. The gene calls are TRBV6-1 and TRBJ2-7; tentative D call: TRBD2 (6 bases). Germline values: CDR1 MNHNS, CDR2 SASEGT. V was pared by 6 bases and J by 0 bases, with 15 bases between. The CDR3 contains 15 residues. Here the CDR3 reads CASSPHFGSSYEQYF. For the CDR3, the DNA is TGTGCCAGCAGCCCCCATTTCGGGAGCTCCTACGAGCAGTACTTC.

This clonotype was recorded a few times. DNA for the CDR3: TGTGCCAGCGCCGGAGGGATGAACACTGAAGCTTTCTTT. Residues: CASAGGMNTEAFF. This rearrangement joins TRBV14 to TRBJ1-1; unclear D gene. CDR3 size: 13 residues. The germline V gene encodes CDR1 SGHDN and CDR2 FVKESK. V was shortened by 8 bases and J by 0 bases, with 10 bases between the two germline ends.

Only a few counts were recorded for this clonotype. The chain combines TRBV7-9 with TRBJ1-5, with D possibly TRBD1 on 5 matching bases. CDR3 length: 15 residues. The V and J ends lost 0 bases and 3 bases respectively, with 9 bases between them. The germline V gene encodes CDR1 SEHNR and CDR2 FQNEAQ (reference sequence). CDR3 loop: CASSLAGALNQPQHF. The CDR3 DNA reads TGTGCCAGCAGCTTAGCAGGGGCCCTCAATCAGCCCCAGCATTTT.